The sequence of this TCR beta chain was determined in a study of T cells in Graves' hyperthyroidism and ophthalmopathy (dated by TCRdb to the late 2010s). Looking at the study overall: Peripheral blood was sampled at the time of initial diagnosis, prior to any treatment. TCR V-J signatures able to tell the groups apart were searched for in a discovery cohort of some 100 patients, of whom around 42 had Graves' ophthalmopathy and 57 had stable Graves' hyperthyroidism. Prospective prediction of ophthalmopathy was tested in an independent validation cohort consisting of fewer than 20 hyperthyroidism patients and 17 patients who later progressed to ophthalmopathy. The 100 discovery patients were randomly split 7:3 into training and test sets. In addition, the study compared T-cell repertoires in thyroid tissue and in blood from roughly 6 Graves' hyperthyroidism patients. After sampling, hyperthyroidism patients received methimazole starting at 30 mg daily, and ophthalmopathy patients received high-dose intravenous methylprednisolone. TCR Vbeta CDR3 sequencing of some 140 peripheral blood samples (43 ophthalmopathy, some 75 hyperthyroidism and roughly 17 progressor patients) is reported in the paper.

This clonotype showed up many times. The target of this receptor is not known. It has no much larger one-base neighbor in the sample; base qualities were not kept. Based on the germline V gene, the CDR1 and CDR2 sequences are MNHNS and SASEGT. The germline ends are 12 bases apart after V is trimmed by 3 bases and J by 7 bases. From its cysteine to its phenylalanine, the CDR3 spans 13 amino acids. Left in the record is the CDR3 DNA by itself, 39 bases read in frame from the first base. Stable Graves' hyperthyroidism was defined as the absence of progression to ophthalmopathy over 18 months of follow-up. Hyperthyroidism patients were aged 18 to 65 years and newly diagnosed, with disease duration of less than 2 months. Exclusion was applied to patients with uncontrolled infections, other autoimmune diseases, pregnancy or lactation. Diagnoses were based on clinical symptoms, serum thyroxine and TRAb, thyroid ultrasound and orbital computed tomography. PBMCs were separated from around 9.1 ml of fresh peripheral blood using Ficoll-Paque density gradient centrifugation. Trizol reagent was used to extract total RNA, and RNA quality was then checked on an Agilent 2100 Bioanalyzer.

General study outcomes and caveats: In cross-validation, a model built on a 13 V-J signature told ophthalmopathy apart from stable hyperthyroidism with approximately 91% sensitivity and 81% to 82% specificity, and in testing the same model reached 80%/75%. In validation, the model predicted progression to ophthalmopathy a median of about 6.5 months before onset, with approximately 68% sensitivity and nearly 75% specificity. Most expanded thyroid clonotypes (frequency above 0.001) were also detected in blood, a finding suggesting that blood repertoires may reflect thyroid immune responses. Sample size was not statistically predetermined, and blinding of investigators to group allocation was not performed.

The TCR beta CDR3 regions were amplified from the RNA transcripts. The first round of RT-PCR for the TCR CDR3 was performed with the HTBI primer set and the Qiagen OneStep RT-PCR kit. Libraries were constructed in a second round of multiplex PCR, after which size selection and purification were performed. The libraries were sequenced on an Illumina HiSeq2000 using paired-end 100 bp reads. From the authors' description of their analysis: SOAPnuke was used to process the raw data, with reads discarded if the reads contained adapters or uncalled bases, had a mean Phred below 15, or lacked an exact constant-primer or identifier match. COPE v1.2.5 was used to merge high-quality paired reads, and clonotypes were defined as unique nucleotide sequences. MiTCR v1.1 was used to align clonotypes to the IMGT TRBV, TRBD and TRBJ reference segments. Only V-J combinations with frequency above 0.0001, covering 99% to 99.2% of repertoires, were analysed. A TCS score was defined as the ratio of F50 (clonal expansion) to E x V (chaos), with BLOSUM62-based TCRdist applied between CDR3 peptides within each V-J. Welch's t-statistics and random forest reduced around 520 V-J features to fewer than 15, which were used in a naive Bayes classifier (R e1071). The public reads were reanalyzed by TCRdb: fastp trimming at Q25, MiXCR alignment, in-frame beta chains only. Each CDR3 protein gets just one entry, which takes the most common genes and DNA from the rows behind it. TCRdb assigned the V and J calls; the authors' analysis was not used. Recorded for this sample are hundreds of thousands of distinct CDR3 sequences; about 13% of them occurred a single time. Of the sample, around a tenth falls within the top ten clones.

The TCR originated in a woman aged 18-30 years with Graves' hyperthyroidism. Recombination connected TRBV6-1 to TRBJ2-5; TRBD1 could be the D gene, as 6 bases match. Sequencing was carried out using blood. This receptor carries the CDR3 CASSDTDRGTQYF. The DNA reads TGTGCCAGCAGTGATACGGACAGAGGGACCCAGTACTTC.